These 8 T cell receptor beta chains share one sample of origin, sequenced in a study of a mutant IDH1 vaccine in newly diagnosed glioma. As for time point: baseline, week 1 (first vaccination visit). Regarding treatment: pre-vaccination baseline after standard-of-care therapy. The assay was immunoSEQ multiplex PCR, and TCRdb's table has in-frame clones only and misses some. The sample holds 85,000 to 100,000 clones, 80% seen once. This material consisted of PBMCs, taken from a glioma patient treated with radiotherapy, temozolomide or both. The source of these receptors is a man aged 40-49 years with glioma.

The CDR3 nucleotides read TGCGCCAGCAGTCGTGGGGCACCTTCTGGGGCCAACGTCCTGACTTTC. Its translation is CASSRGAPSGANVLTF. This chain joins TRBV5-1 and TRBJ2-6, with a tentative D call TRBD1 (5 bases). This CDR3 region has 16 residues. In germline, CDR1 is SGHRS, CDR2 YFSETQ. The V end lost 5 bases, the J end lost 1 base, and 13 bases lay between the germline ends. The whole variable domain, filled in from reference TRBV5-1 and TRBJ2-6, reads KAGVTQTPRYLIKTRGQQVTLSCSPISGHRSVSWYQQTPGQGLQFLFEYFSETQRNKGNFPGRFSGRQFSNSRSEMNVSTLELGDSALYLCASSRGAPSGANVLTFGAGSRLTVL.

In regard to this clone: This may be a read error, as it is one base from a much larger clone. The sample carries other DNA sequences with the same CDR3. The chain links TRBV7-9 to TRBJ1-4; TRBD1 is a possible D gene (5 bases). The CDR3 runs 16 residues. Deletions cut 3 bases from V and 7 bases from J, with 18 bases between. CDR1 is SEHNR and CDR2 is FQNEAQ in the germline V gene (reference sequence). The CDR3 DNA follows: TGTGCCAGCAGCTTTCGGACCCCTGGGGGTGTTGAAAAACTGTTTTTT. This gives the protein CASSFRTPGGVEKLFF.

The chain employs TRBV7-3 and TRBJ2-7; 8 bases line up with TRBD2. Trimming removed 1 base from V and 12 bases from J; junction bases left unmatched: 8. Germline-derived CDR1 and CDR2 are SGHTA and FQGTGA. The CDR3 has 13 residues. The CDR3 coding sequence is TGTGCCAGCAGCTTAAGCCCAGCGGGAGCTCGGTACTTC. The encoded protein is CASSLSPAGARYF.

The CDR3 is CASSLAGAVGTYGYTF. In DNA form, the CDR3 reads TGTGCCAGCAGCTTGGCCGGGGCAGTCGGTACCTATGGCTACACCTTC. The V call is TRBV5-5, the J call TRBJ1-2; a weak D match, TRBD1 (5 bases). CDR1 is SGHKS and CDR2 is YYEKEE in the germline V gene (reference sequence). The CDR3 contains 16 residues. Trimming removed 0 bases from V and 4 bases from J, with 16 bases in between.

V gene TRBV5-1 combines with J gene TRBJ2-2, with no clear D. Trimming shortened V by 0 bases and J by 5 bases, and 11 bases separated the two germline ends. The CDR3 runs 15 residues. The germline CDR1 and CDR2 sequences are SGHRS and YFSETQ. CDR3 nucleotide sequence: TGCGCCAGCAGCTTGGCCTTGTCTAAGACCGGGGAGCTGTTTTTT. This gives the protein CASSLALSKTGELFF.

This clone was seen only a few times. V and J are TRBV12-5 and TRBJ2-3; 12 positions agree with TRBD2. The CDR3 consists of 14 residues. CDR1 is LGHNT and CDR2 is FRNRAP in the germline V gene. With V trimmed by 6 bases and J by 4 bases, 2 bases remained unmatched. The CDR3 here is CASGRLAGADTQYF. The CDR3 DNA is TGTGCTAGTGGAAGACTAGCGGGGGCAGATACGCAGTATTTT.

The chain has TRBV19 and TRBJ1-2, with no clear D. Trimming took 6 bases from V and 3 from J, leaving 8 bases between them. Germline loops: CDR1 LNHDA, CDR2 SQIVND (reference sequence). The CDR3 is 12 residues long. CDR3 DNA: TGTGCCAGTAGCCGGGATTACTATGGCTACACCTTC. This encodes CASSRDYYGYTF.

This rearrangement joins TRBV5-1 to TRBJ2-2; TRBD2 matches at 14 bases. The trim removed 2 bases at V and 6 bases at J, leaving 6 bases unmatched. Germline-derived CDR1 and CDR2 are SGHRS and YFSETQ. The CDR3 consists of 17 residues. CDR3 loop: CASSLKGLAGVPGELFF. CDR3 bases: TGCGCCAGCAGCTTAAAGGGACTAGCGGGAGTCCCCGGGGAGCTGTTTTTT.